The 15 T cell receptor beta chains listed next were all sequenced from one sample in a study of CD8 T cells in ankylosing spondylitis. TCRdb redid the calling of the 5' RACE reads with MiXCR, one entry per CDR3 protein. Of approximately 220,000 distinct CDR3 sequences in the sample, roughly a tenth are singletons; the top ten hold under 25%. Material: blood, either unsorted or a sorted T cell fraction (not recorded which). The receptors come from a male donor with ankylosing spondylitis or in good health (not recorded which).

The chain joins TRBV7-2 to TRBJ2-3, with 13 bases fitting TRBD2. CDR1 SGHTA and CDR2 FQGNSA come from the germline V gene. The CDR3 consists of 16 residues. V shed 5 bases, J shed 10 bases, and the junction held 12 bases outside the gene matches. The DNA of the CDR3 is TGTGCCAGCAGCCCTACTAGCGGGGGGGCCCTCATCTCGCAGTATTTT. Translation gives CASSPTSGGALISQYF.

This clonotype was picked up a small number of times. The chain carries TRBV7-2 and TRBJ2-1, with TRBD2 identical over 8 bases. This CDR3 region has 16 residues. The germline gives CDR1 SGHTA, CDR2 FQGNSA. V shed 5 bases and J 6 bases; nucleotides not matched to a gene: 12. The DNA of the CDR3 is TGTGCCAGCAGCCGACGTAGCGGGGAAGGATCCAATGAGCAGTTCTTC. This gives the protein CASSRRSGEGSNEQFF.

This clonotype was recorded many times. V is TRBV12-3 or TRBV12-4 and J is TRBJ1-2, with 8 bases lining up with TRBD1. The trim removed 8 bases at V and 4 bases at J, leaving 9 bases unmatched. The CDR3 sequence is 14 residues long. The DNA for the CDR3 is TGTGCCAGCGGACAGGGACCGTTTGGCTATGGCTACACCTTC. It codes for CASGQGPFGYGYTF.

At least ten counts were recorded for this clonotype. J is TRBJ2-2 and V is TRBV18; TRBD1 matches 7 bases. The CDR3 spans 16 residues. Germline loops: CDR1 KGHSH, CDR2 LQKENI. The J segment lost 4 bases and the V segment lost 4 bases, leaving 9 bases of the junction unmatched. CDR3 amino acids: CASSQGTETITGELFF. The CDR3 region has the DNA TGTGCCAGCTCACAAGGGACAGAAACTATCACCGGGGAGCTGTTTTTT.

This clonotype occurred many times. V and J are TRBV3-1 and TRBJ2-1, with TRBD2 identical over 11 bases. J gave up 1 base and V 4 bases, and 9 bases lay outside the gene matches. Germline-derived CDR1 and CDR2 are LGHDT and YNNKEL (reference sequence). CDR3 length: 18 residues. The DNA for the CDR3 is TGTGCCAGCAGCCCACCTAGCGGGGGGCGAACTTCCTACAATGAGCAGTTCTTC. This gives the protein CASSPPSGGRTSYNEQFF.

This clonotype was observed at least ten times. CDR3 residues: CASSVETTTEAFF. In DNA, the CDR3 is TGTGCCAGCAGCGTAGAGACAACCACTGAAGCTTTCTTT. This rearrangement joins TRBV9 to TRBJ1-1; D is undetermined. V shed 0 bases and J shed 4 bases, with 7 bases lying between them. Germline loops: CDR1 SGDLS, CDR2 YYNGEE. This CDR3 comprises 13 residues.

This clonotype was recorded at least ten times. The rearrangement links TRBV12-3 or TRBV12-4 to TRBJ2-7, with TRBD2 matching 7 bases. The CDR3 is 15 residues long. The J segment lost 3 bases and the V segment lost 3 bases, leaving 8 bases of the junction unmatched. The CDR3 bases are TGTGCCAGCAGTTTCCCAGGACTAGAGAACTACGAGCAGTACTTC. Protein product: CASSFPGLENYEQYF.

This clonotype was recorded at least ten times. The chain employs TRBV20-1 and TRBJ2-2; D may match TRBD1 or TRBD2 (5 bases each). This CDR3 has 15 residues. Trimming shortened V by 6 bases and J by 6 bases, and 20 bases separated the two germline ends. Germline V gene lookup returns CDR1 DFQATT and CDR2 SNEGSKA (reference sequence). The CDR3, as DNA: TGCAGTGCCAGTAAGGGACCGAACTTTCCCGGGGAGCTGTTTTTT. This gives the protein CSASKGPNFPGELFF.

The table lists this clonotype with many counts. V gene TRBV2 combines with J gene TRBJ2-1; D unresolved. From germline, CDR1 is SNHLY and CDR2 FYNNEI. The CDR3 contains 11 residues. Trimming took off 2 bases at V and 8 bases at J, with 4 bases between the two ends. The CDR3 spells CASSEQYEQFF. CDR3 DNA sequence: TGTGCCAGCAGTGAACAATATGAGCAGTTCTTC.

The chain uses TRBV7-6 and TRBJ2-3, with 10 bases that match TRBD2. J was trimmed by 2 bases and V by 0 bases; bases with no gene match: 8. The CDR3 has 18 residues. Germline assignment: CDR1 SGHVS and CDR2 FNYEAQ. The CDR3 reads CASSLASVAGGLTDTQYF. The CDR3 DNA reads TGTGCCAGCAGCTTAGCTAGTGTAGCGGGGGGACTCACAGATACGCAGTATTTT.

Many counts were recorded for this clonotype. The chain recombines TRBV5-1 with TRBJ1-2; tentatively, D is TRBD1 (5 bases). The ends were cut back, 2 bases at V and 1 base at J, with 9 bases in the middle. The CDR3 extends over 14 amino acids. Per the germline V gene, CDR1 is SGHRS and CDR2 is YFSETQ. CDR3 in amino acids: CASSLGTDNYGYTF. In DNA, the CDR3 is TGCGCCAGCAGCTTAGGGACGGATAACTATGGCTACACCTTC.

V gene TRBV2 combines with J gene TRBJ1-4; D not certain. V was trimmed by 8 bases and J by 5 bases, leaving 12 bases between them. The CDR3 runs to 13 residues. Germline V gene data show CDR1 as SNHLY and CDR2 as FYNNEI. CDR3 residues: CASGMGRNEKLFF. CDR3 nucleotides: TGTGCCAGCGGGATGGGTCGGAATGAAAAACTGTTTTTT.

The chain recombines TRBV7-9 with TRBJ2-2; D might be TRBD1 or TRBD2, each matching 5 bases. Germline V gene sequence: CDR1 SEHNR, CDR2 FQNEAQ (reference sequence). The CDR3 totals 15 residues. The ends were cut back, 1 base at V and 6 bases at J, with 12 bases in the middle. In DNA form, the CDR3 reads TGTGCCAGCAGCTTAGGCCCCGGGGACGCCGGGGAGCTGTTTTTT. This codes for CASSLGPGDAGELFF.

The V call is TRBV7-2, the J call TRBJ1-5, with a weak D call TRBD1 (5 bases). The germline V gene encodes CDR1 SGHTA and CDR2 FQGNSA. The CDR3 is made up of 15 amino acids. V was cut by 2 bases and J by 3 bases, with 11 bases left in between. CDR3 amino acids: CASSLKTGDNQPQHF. In DNA form, the CDR3 reads TGTGCCAGCAGCTTAAAGACGGGGGACAATCAGCCCCAGCATTTT.

This clonotype was seen at least ten times. J is TRBJ2-7 and V is TRBV7-9; the D is unclear. Germline assignment: CDR1 SEHNR and CDR2 FQNEAQ (reference sequence). V lost 4 bases, J lost 2 bases, and 15 bases lay in between. This CDR3 has 15 amino acids. The CDR3 reads CASSYLLGSAYEQYF. For the CDR3, the DNA is TGTGCCAGCAGCTACCTCCTCGGGTCTGCCTACGAGCAGTACTTC.